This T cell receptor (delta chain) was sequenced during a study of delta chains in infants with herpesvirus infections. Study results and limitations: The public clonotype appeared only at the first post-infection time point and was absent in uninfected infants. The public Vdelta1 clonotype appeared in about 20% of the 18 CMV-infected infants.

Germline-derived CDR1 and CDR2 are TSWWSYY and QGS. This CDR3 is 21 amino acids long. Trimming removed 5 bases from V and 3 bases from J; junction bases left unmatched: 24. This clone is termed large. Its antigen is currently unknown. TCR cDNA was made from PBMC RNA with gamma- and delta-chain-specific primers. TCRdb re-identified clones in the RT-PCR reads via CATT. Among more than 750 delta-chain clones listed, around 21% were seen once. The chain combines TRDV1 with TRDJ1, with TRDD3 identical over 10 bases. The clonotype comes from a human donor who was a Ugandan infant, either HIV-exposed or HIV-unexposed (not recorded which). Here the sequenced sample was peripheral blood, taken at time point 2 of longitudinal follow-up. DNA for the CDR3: TGTGCTCTTGGGAAACCGGGGATCCGAGCCGGGGGATACGCAATACCCGATAAACTCATCTTT. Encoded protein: CALGKPGIRAGGYAIPDKLIF.